This passage covers 10 T cell receptor beta chains from one sample sequenced in a study of T cells in Graves' hyperthyroidism and ophthalmopathy. Amplification of TCR beta CDR3 regions was performed using RNA transcripts as template. During a first-round RT-PCR of the TCR CDR3, the HTBI primer set was used. TCRdb reanalysed the multiplex PCR reads using MiXCR and keeps one entry per CDR3 protein. The table has 400,000 to 600,000 distinct CDR3 sequences, 20% to 25% seen once. Sequencing was performed on blood. The receptors originated from a man aged 18 to 29 with Graves' hyperthyroidism.

The CDR3: CASGGQGYGYTF. In DNA form, the CDR3 reads TGTGCCAGCGGTGGGCAGGGCTATGGCTACACCTTC. The genes are TRBV1 and TRBJ1-2; the table's D gene call, TRBD1, was not cross checked with the DNA. TRBV1 is termed a pseudogene. The CDR3 has 12 residues.

This clonotype showed up many times. The V call is TRBV28, the J call TRBJ1-2; no clear D gene. V lost 10 bases and J lost 6, with 12 bases in between. Germline values: CDR1 MDHEN, CDR2 SYDVKM. This CDR3 spans 11 amino acids. CDR3 bases: TGTGCCATCTTAACCCATCATGGCTACACCTTC. This encodes CAILTHHGYTF.

This clonotype appeared many times. V gene TRBV12-3 or TRBV12-4 combines with J gene TRBJ1-1; D might be TRBD1 (5 bases). The CDR3 runs to 15 residues. V lost 1 base, J lost 3 bases, and 12 bases lay in between. CDR3 in amino acids: CASSLDRLRDTEAFF. CDR3 DNA: TGTGCCAGCAGTTTAGACAGGCTAAGGGACACTGAAGCTTTCTTT.

This clonotype was counted ten times or more. The gene calls are TRBV6-1 and TRBJ1-1; D not certain. The germline CDR1 and CDR2 sequences are MNHNS and SASEGT. The CDR3 is 16 residues long. V lost 1 base to trimming and J lost 4 bases, with 16 bases between them. The CDR3 DNA sequence: TGTGCCAGCAGTGAAGGAGTCGGCATACGGGGCACTGAAGCTTTCTTT. It translates to CASSEGVGIRGTEAFF.

The chain has TRBV6-1 and TRBJ1-1; 8 bases map to TRBD1. The CDR3 consists of 17 residues. The V gene's germline CDR1 is MNHNS and CDR2 SASEGT. Trimming cost V 4 bases and J 1 base; bases outside gene matches: 11. The CDR3 reads CASSGEATGERNTEAFF. In nucleotides, the CDR3 is TGTGCCAGCAGTGGGGAAGCGACAGGGGAAAGGAACACTGAAGCTTTCTTT.

This clonotype was picked up many times. CDR3 coding DNA: TGTGCCATCAGGCCAGGACAAAGAGTCTCTGGGGCCAACGTCCTGACTTTC. It codes for CAIRPGQRVSGANVLTF. V and J are TRBV10-3 and TRBJ2-6, with D possibly being TRBD1 (5 bases). The V gene's germline CDR1 is ENHRY and CDR2 SYGVKD. The CDR3 is made up of 17 amino acids. V shed 6 bases and J shed 0 bases, with 15 bases lying between them.

The table lists this clonotype with many counts. The chain uses TRBV20-1 and TRBJ2-5; perhaps TRBD2 as D (6 bases). V was clipped by 4 bases and J by 5 bases, with 17 bases between them. This CDR3 is 14 amino acids long. Germline values: CDR1 DFQATT, CDR2 SNEGSKA (reference sequence). CDR3 in amino acids: CSAKLVVGRETQYF. The CDR3 DNA reads TGCAGTGCTAAACTAGTAGTGGGGAGGGAGACCCAGTACTTC.

This clonotype has more than one count but fewer than ten. This rearrangement joins TRBV20-1 to TRBJ1-1; D may be TRBD1 (6 bases). This CDR3 is built from 13 residues. Germline V gene lookup returns CDR1 DFQATT and CDR2 SNEGSKA (reference sequence). Between the trimmed V and J ends, which lost 7 bases and 6 bases, there was a span of 18 bases. The CDR3 region is CSGKGGRRAEAFF. The CDR3 DNA follows: TGCAGTGGGAAGGGGGGGCGCCGGGCTGAAGCTTTCTTT.

For this clonotype: A junction boundary mismatches the germline segment, possibly from a read error. This chain connects TRBV6-2 or TRBV6-3 to TRBJ1-3; TRBD1 might be the D (5 bases). Germline V lookup: CDR1 MNHEY, CDR2 SVGEGT. The CDR3 runs 16 residues. The CDR3 DNA follows: TGTGCCGGCAGTGTTACGGGACGGCTCTCTGGAAACACCATATATTTT. This sequence encodes CAGSVTGRLSGNTIYF.

This clonotype was counted a few times. This sequence joins TRBV5-1 and TRBJ1-1; 8 nucleotides line up with TRBD1. The J segment lost 14 bases and the V segment lost 4 bases, leaving 16 bases of the junction unmatched. Germline values: CDR1 SGHRS, CDR2 YFSETQ. The CDR3 spans 14 residues. CDR3: CASSVRADRGVKFF. The CDR3 nucleotides are TGCGCCAGCAGCGTACGGGCCGACAGGGGTGTGAAATTCTTT.